This TCR beta chain is drawn from a study of blood T cell repertoires in COVID-19. Study summary: The origin of the acute and convalescent COVID-19 samples was the United States, Italy and Spain. T cells, B-cell-depleted T cells, or PBMCs provided the cDNA or gDNA that served as material.

The CDR3 runs to 16 residues. Trimming left V 3 bases short and J 4 bases short, with 19 bases between. Germline assignment: CDR1 GTSNPN and CDR2 SVGIG (reference sequence). Repertoires were generated with immunoSEQ multiplex PCR, while TCRdb's copy carries only in-frame clones and drops some. Here the sample spans roughly 160,000 clones, roughly 86% being singletons. V usage is TRBV30 and J usage is TRBJ1-3, with D possibly being TRBD1 (5 bases). Sequencing input: peripheral blood. This sequence was found in a man aged 18 to 29 with acute or convalescent COVID-19. CDR3 protein: CAWSLGHVLRGNTIYF. CDR3 bases: TGTGCCTGGAGCCTGGGGCACGTCTTGAGGGGAAACACCATATATTTT.